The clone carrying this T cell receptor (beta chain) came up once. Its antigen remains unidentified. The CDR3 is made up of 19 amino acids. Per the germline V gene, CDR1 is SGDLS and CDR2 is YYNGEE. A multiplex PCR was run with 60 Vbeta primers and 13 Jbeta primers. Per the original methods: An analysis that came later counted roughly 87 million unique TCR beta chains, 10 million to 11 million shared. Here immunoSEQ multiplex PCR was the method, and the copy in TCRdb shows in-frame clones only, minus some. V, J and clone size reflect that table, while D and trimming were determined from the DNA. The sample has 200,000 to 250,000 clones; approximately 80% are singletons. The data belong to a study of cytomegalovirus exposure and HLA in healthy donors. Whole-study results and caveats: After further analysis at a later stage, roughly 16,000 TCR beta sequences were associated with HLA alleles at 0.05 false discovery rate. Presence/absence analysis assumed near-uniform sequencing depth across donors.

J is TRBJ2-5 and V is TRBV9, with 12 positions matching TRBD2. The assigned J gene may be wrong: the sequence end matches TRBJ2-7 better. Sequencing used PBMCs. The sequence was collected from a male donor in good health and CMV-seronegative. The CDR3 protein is CASSPNPLAGGPGGYEQYF. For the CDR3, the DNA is TGTGCCAGCAGCCCAAACCCTCTAGCGGGAGGGCCGGGAGGGTACGAGCAGTACTTC.